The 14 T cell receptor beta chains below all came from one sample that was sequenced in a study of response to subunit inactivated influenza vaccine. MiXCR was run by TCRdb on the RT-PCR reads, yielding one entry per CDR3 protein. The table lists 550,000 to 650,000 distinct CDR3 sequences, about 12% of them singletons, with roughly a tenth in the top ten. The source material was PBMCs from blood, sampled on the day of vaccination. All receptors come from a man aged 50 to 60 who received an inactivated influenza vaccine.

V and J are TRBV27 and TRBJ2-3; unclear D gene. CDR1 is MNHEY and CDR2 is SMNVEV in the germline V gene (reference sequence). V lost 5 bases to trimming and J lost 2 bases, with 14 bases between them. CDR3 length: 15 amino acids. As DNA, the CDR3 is TGTGCCAGCAGTCCCAGCTGGGCCAACACAGATACGCAGTATTTT. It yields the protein CASSPSWANTDTQYF.

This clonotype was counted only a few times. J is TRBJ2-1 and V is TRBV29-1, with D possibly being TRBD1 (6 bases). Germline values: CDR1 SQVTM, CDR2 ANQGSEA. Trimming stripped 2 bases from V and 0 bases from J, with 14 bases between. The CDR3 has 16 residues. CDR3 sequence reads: CSVEPPGHLSYNEQFF. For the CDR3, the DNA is TGCAGCGTTGAACCGCCGGGACACCTCTCCTACAATGAGCAGTTCTTC.

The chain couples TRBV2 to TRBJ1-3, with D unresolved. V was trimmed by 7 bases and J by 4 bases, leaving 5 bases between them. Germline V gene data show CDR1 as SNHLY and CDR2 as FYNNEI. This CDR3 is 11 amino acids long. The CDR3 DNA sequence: TGTGCCAGCACCTACGGAAACACCATATATTTT. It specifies CASTYGNTIYF.

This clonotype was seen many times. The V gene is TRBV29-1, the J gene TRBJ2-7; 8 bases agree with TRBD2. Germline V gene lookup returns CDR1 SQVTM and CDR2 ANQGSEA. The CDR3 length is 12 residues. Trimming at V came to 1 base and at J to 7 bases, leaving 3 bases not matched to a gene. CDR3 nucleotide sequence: TGCAGCGTTGAAGTAGCGGGGAAAGAGCAGTACTTC. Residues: CSVEVAGKEQYF.

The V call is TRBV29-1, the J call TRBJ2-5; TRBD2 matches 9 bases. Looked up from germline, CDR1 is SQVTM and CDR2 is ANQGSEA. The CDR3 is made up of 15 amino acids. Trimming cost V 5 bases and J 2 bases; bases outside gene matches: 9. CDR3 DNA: TGCAGCGTTAGAGCTAGCGGGGTGTCGCAAGAGACCCAGTACTTC. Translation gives CSVRASGVSQETQYF.

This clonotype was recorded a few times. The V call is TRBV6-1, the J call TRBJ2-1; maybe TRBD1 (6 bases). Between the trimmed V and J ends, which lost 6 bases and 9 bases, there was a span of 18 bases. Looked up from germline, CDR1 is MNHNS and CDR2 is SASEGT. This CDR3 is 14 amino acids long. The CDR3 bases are TGTGCCAGCAGCACCGGACAGCGATTCGGTGAGCAGTTCTTC. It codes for CASSTGQRFGEQFF.

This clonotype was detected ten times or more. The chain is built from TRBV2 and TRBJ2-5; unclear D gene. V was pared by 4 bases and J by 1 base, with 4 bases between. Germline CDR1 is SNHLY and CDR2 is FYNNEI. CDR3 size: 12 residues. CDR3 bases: TGTGCCAGCAGTGGGGCCCAAGAGACCCAGTACTTC. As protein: CASSGAQETQYF. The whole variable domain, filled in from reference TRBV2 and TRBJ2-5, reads EPEVTQTPSHQVTQMGQEVILRCVPISNHLYFYWYRQILGQKVEFLVSFYNNEISEKSEIFDDQFSVERPDGSNFTLKIRSTKLEDSAMYFCASSGAQETQYFGPGTRLLVL.

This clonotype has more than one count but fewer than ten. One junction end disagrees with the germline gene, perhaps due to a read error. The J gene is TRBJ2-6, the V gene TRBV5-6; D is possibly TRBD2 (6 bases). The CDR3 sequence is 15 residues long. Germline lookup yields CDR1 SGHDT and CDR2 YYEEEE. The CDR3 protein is CASSLGTSGANVLTF. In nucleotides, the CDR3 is TGTGCCAGCAGCCTCGGGACTTCTGGTGCCAACGTCCTGACTTTC.

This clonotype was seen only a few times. In nucleotides, the CDR3 is TGTGCCAGCAGTAAGACCGAGTACCAAGAGACCCAGTACTTC. Residues: CASSKTEYQETQYF. V gene TRBV25-1 combines with J gene TRBJ2-5, with D hard to call. The ends were cut back, 5 bases at V and 0 bases at J, with 10 bases in the middle. In germline, CDR1 is MGHDK, CDR2 SYGVNS. This CDR3 is built from 14 residues.

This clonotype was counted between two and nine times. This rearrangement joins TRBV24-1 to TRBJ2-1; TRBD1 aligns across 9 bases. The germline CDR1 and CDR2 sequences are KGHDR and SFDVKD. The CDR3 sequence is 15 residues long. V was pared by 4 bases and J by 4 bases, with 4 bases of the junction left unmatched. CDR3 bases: TGTGCCACCAGTGACGGGGACAGGGCGTACAATGAGCAGTTCTTC. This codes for CATSDGDRAYNEQFF.

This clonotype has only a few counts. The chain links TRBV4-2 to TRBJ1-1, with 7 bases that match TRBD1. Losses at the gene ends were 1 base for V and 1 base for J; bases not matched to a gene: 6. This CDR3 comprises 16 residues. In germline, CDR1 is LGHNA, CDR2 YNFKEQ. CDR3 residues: CASSQGQGVSNTEAFF. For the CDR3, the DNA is TGTGCCAGCAGCCAAGGACAGGGCGTATCGAACACTGAAGCTTTCTTT.

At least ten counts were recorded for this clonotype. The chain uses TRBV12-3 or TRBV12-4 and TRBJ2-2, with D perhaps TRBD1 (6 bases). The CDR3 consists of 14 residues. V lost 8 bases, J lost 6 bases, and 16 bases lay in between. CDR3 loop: CASRRGMRAGELFF. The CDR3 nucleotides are TGTGCCAGCCGAAGGGGGATGAGGGCCGGGGAGCTGTTTTTT.

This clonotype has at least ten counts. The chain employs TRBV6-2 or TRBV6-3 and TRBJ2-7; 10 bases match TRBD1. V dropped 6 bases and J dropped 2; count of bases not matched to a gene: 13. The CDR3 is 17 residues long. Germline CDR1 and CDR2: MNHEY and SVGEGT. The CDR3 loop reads CASSYRRDRGSTYEQYF. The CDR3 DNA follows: TGTGCCAGCAGCTACAGACGGGACAGGGGATCAACCTACGAGCAGTACTTC.

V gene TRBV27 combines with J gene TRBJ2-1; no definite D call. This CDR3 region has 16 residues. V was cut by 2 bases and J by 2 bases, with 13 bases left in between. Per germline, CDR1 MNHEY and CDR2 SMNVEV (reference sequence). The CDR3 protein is CASSLTFGWTYNEQFF. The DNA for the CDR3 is TGTGCCAGCAGTTTAACGTTTGGTTGGACCTACAATGAGCAGTTCTTC.